This T cell receptor (beta chain) emerged from a study of blood T cell repertoires in COVID-19. In the study overall: Specimens from acute and convalescent COVID-19 originated in the United States, Italy and Spain. T cells, B-cell-depleted T cells, or PBMCs supplied cDNA or gDNA.

In the source study's methods: Counts of nucleated cells, estimated from reference gene primer amplification, were obtained. Produced via immunoSEQ multiplex PCR; TCRdb's table is partial and in-frame only. V and J calls and clone size come straight from that table; D and trimming were deduced from the DNA. Of around 290,000 clones detected, around 87% appear once; the ten largest clones hold 7.8%. The sequence was collected from a woman between 45 and 65 years old who had recovered from COVID-19. The sample comprised peripheral blood.

This CDR3 is CASSSFDSPVLSGNTIYF. CDR3 sequence (DNA): TGTGCCAGCAGTTCCTTCGACAGCCCAGTACTCTCTGGAAACACCATATATTTT. The chain has TRBV5-6 and TRBJ1-3; perhaps TRBD1 as D (5 bases). The CDR3 is 18 residues long. V was shortened by 5 bases and J by 0 bases, with 21 bases between the two germline ends. Germline loops: CDR1 SGHDT, CDR2 YYEEEE.